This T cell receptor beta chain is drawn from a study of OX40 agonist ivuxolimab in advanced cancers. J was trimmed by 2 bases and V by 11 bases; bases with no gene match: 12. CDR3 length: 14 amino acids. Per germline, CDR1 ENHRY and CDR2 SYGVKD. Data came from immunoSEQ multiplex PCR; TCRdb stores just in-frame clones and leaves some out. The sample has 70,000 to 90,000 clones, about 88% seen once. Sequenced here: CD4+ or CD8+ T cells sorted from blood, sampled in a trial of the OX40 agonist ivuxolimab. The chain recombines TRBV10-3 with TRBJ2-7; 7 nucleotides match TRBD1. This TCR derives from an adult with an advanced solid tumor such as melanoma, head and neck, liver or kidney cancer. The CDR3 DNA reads TGTGCCGTAAAACCGGGACAGATTACCTACGAGCAGTACTTC. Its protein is CAVKPGQITYEQYF.